A selection of T cell receptor beta chains follows, all from one sample in a study of cytomegalovirus exposure and HLA in healthy donors. Profiled with immunoSEQ multiplex PCR; TCRdb holds only in-frame clones, not every one. The table has 150,000 to 200,000 clones, more than 70% seen once. Sequencing was performed on PBMCs. The receptors originated from a man in his forties in good health and CMV-seropositive. CDR3s include the opening cysteine and the closing phenylalanine or tryptophan. D genes are given only for firm matches. Rows give clone size only sometimes, using once, few, many, or a class for an expanded clone.

D gene	V gene	clone size	J gene	CDR3 DNA	CDR3 protein
TRBD2	TRBV6-5	NA	TRBJ2-7	TGTGCCAGCAGTTCCTCCGGGACTAGCGATCACGAGCAGTACTTC	CASSSSGTSDHEQYF
NA	TRBV28	NA	TRBJ2-7	TGTGCCAGCATCGGAGCGGGTGCTGCCTACGAGCAGTACTTC	CASIGAGAAYEQYF
NA	TRBV9	NA	TRBJ2-7	TGTGCCAGCAGCGTAGATGGGACTGCTTCCTACGAGCAGTACTTC	CASSVDGTASYEQYF
NA	TRBV4-2	NA	TRBJ1-4	TGTGCCAGCAGATATTCTAATGAAAAACTGTTTTTT	CASRYSNEKLFF
TRBD1	TRBV5-6	NA	TRBJ1-2	TGTGCCAGCAGCTTGGGGACAGGGTTTGACTATGGCTACACCTTC	CASSLGTGFDYGYTF
NA	TRBV11-3	NA	TRBJ2-2	TGTGCCAGCGGACTTTACACCGGGGAGCTGTTTTTT	CASGLYTGELFF
NA	TRBV28	NA	TRBJ1-1	TGTGCCAGCAGTTTAGACAGCTCTGAAGCTTTCTTT	CASSLDSSEAFF
TRBD2	TRBV18	NA	TRBJ2-4	TGTGCCAGCTCCGGGGGGTTGCAAAACATTCAGTACTTC	CASSGGLQNIQYF
NA	TRBV6-5	NA	TRBJ1-2	TGTGCCAGCAGTAAGGGGGGGAGCCAATATGGCTACACCTTC	CASSKGGSQYGYTF
NA	TRBV7-2	NA	TRBJ2-5	TGTGCCAGCAGCCCCTACCAAGAGACCCAGTACTTC	CASSPYQETQYF
NA	TRBV5-4	NA	TRBJ1-2	TGTGCCAGCAGCCCCCTTGGCACCACTAACTATGGCTACACCTTC	CASSPLGTTNYGYTF
TRBD1	TRBV5-1	NA	TRBJ2-7	TGCGCCAGCAGCTTGGCCGGACAGGGGGGCGAGCAGTACTTC	CASSLAGQGGEQYF
TRBD2	TRBV7-3	NA	TRBJ2-2	TGTGCCAGCAGCCGACTAGCGGGAGGTTCCGGGGAGCTGTTTTTT	CASSRLAGGSGELFF
TRBD1	TRBV18	once	TRBJ2-3	TGTGCCAGCTCACCAGGACAGGGGGTCACAGATACGCAGTATTTT	CASSPGQGVTDTQYF
NA	TRBV4-1	NA	TRBJ2-2	TGCGCCAGCAGCCAAGTGGGCCCAACCGGGGAGCTGTTTTTT	CASSQVGPTGELFF
TRBD1	TRBV6-5	NA	TRBJ2-1	TGTGCCAGCAGCCCGACAGGGGGAGGCAATGAGCAGTTCTTC	CASSPTGGGNEQFF
TRBD2	TRBV5-1	NA	TRBJ2-7	TGCGCCAGCAGAATAATCCCTAGCGGGAGTTACGAGCAGTACTTC	CASRIIPSGSYEQYF
TRBD1	TRBV5-4	NA	TRBJ2-7	TGTGCCAGCAGCCCGACAGGGGTCTCCTACGAGCAGTACTTC	CASSPTGVSYEQYF
TRBD2	TRBV7-2	NA	TRBJ2-3	TGTGCCAGCAGCCGGAGACGGACTAGCGGCACAGATACGCAGTATTTT	CASSRRRTSGTDTQYF
TRBD1	TRBV7-9	NA	TRBJ2-3	TGTGCCAGCAGCTTAGGACAGGGAAAGAGGGTCATAGATACGCAGTATTTT	CASSLGQGKRVIDTQYF
TRBD1	TRBV6-5	once	TRBJ1-6	TGTGCCAGCATTCCGGACAGGGGGAATGGTTCACCCCTCCACTTT	CASIPDRGNGSPLHF
TRBD1	TRBV7-6	NA	TRBJ1-5	TGTGCCAGCAGCTACAGGGGAGATCAGCCCCAGCATTTT	CASSYRGDQPQHF
TRBD2	TRBV29-1	NA	TRBJ2-4	TGCAGCGTTGAACCGGGAGGATATCTCAAAAACATTCAGTACTTC	CSVEPGGYLKNIQYF
TRBD1	TRBV7-9	once	TRBJ2-1	TGTGCCAGCCAGGACAGGGGGTCCTACAATGAGCAGTTCTTC	CASQDRGSYNEQFF
TRBD1	TRBV6-5	NA	TRBJ2-1	TGTGCCAGCGCCCCGACAGGGGGAACTTACAATGAGCAGTTCTTC	CASAPTGGTYNEQFF
NA	TRBV28	NA	TRBJ2-5	TGTGCCAGCAGTTTGATGGGGGCGGTCGGACAAGAGACCCAGTACTTC	CASSLMGAVGQETQYF
NA	TRBV7-2	once	TRBJ2-7	TGCGCCAGCAGCTTAGCCTCTGCCTACGAGCAGTACTTC	CASSLASAYEQYF
NA	TRBV19	once	TRBJ2-3	TGTGCCAGTTCCCACAGGGAAGGTACGCAGTATTTT	CASSHREGTQYF
TRBD1	TRBV18	NA	TRBJ2-7	TGTGCCAGCTCACCACCCTTACAGGGGGGCTACGAGCAGTACTTC	CASSPPLQGGYEQYF
TRBD2	TRBV5-6	NA	TRBJ2-4	TGTGCCAGCAGCTTGGGGGGACTAGCGGTCCTAGCCAAAAACATTCAGTACTTC	CASSLGGLAVLAKNIQYF
TRBD1	TRBV28	few	TRBJ1-4	TGTGCCAGCAGCAACAGACAGGGGGCGTCGGCTAATGAAAAACTGTTTTTT	CASSNRQGASANEKLFF
NA	TRBV5-6	NA	TRBJ2-1	TGTGCCAGCAGCTCTCGCGGCTTTTACAATGAGCAGTTCTTC	CASSSRGFYNEQFF
NA	TRBV10-3	NA	TRBJ1-3	TGTGCCATCAGCTTTTCTGGAAACACCATATATTTT	CAISFSGNTIYF